These 30 T cell receptor beta chains were sequenced from one sample in a study of T cell changes during pregnancy in multiple sclerosis. TCRdb's table, derived via immunoSEQ multiplex PCR, lists solely in-frame clones and lacks some. The table lists 85,000 to 130,000 clones, roughly nine tenths of them singletons. The material was peripheral blood, obtained before pregnancy. The source is a female donor with multiple sclerosis, enrolled in a pregnancy study.

The V and J genes are TRBV27 and TRBJ2-5, with 9 bases lining up with TRBD1. The junction had 7 bases not matched to a gene; V was cut back by 2 bases and J by 6 bases. Germline V gene lookup returns CDR1 MNHEY and CDR2 SMNVEV (reference sequence). The CDR3 has 15 residues. The chain's CDR3 is CASSLGGQGLKTQYF. The CDR3 bases are TGTGCCAGCAGTTTAGGGGGACAGGGTTTAAAGACCCAGTACTTC.

This clone was observed once. This chain links TRBV6-1 with TRBJ2-7; tentatively, D is TRBD2 (6 bases). Germline V gene lookup returns CDR1 MNHNS and CDR2 SASEGT. Between the trimmed V and J ends, which lost 4 bases and 5 bases, there was a span of 18 bases. The length of the CDR3 is 15 residues. Written as DNA, the CDR3 is TGTGCCAGCAGTGGGCCTTCTTGGAGGGGCCACGAGCAGTACTTC. Its protein is CASSGPSWRGHEQYF.

The V gene is TRBV28, the J gene TRBJ1-4; 7 bases align to TRBD1. The V and J ends lost 3 bases and 0 bases, in that order; junction bases with no gene match: 7. Per the germline V gene, CDR1 is MDHEN and CDR2 is SYDVKM. The CDR3 is made up of 17 amino acids. CDR3 region: CASSLTGTPATNEKLFF. CDR3 coding DNA: TGTGCCAGCAGTTTGACAGGGACACCAGCAACTAATGAAAAACTGTTTTTT.

This chain links TRBV9 with TRBJ2-2; D may be TRBD2 (6 bases). Trimming left V 5 bases short and J 5 bases short, with 16 bases between. In germline, CDR1 is SGDLS, CDR2 YYNGEE. This CDR3 is 15 amino acids long. The CDR3 bases are TGTGCCAGCAGGCAAGCGGGTTTGGGGACCGGGGAGCTGTTTTTT. This encodes CASRQAGLGTGELFF.

The chain is built from TRBV5-4 and TRBJ1-3; D gene ambiguous. Germline V gene lookup returns CDR1 SGHNT and CDR2 YYREEE (reference sequence). CDR3 length equals 12 residues. V lost 7 bases to trimming and J lost 3 bases, with 8 bases between them. CDR3 in DNA: TGTGCCAGCGGTCCCAGTGGAAACACCATATATTTT. It is translated as CASGPSGNTIYF.

This sequence joins TRBV10-3 and TRBJ1-2; 8 bases line up with TRBD1. The germline V gene encodes CDR1 ENHRY and CDR2 SYGVKD. Losses at the gene ends were 6 bases for V and 6 bases for J; bases not matched to a gene: 9. This CDR3 spans 14 amino acids. CDR3 sequence reads: CAISLRTGFNGYTF. The CDR3, as DNA: TGTGCCATCAGCCTACGGACAGGGTTTAATGGCTACACCTTC.

The CDR3 region has the DNA TGTGCCAGCAGCTCCGACCTTCTTCGGACAGCGAACTATGGCTACACCTTC. Amino acids: CASSSDLLRTANYGYTF. The gene calls are TRBV7-6 and TRBJ1-2, with a possible D match to TRBD1 (6 bases). The V end lost 4 bases, the J end lost 2 bases, and 20 bases lay between the germline ends. CDR1 is SGHVS and CDR2 is FNYEAQ in the germline V gene. The CDR3 is made up of 17 amino acids.

J is TRBJ2-1 and V is TRBV7-2, with 9 positions matching TRBD2. This CDR3 has 16 residues. Germline V gene sequence: CDR1 SGHTA, CDR2 FQGNSA. J gave up 3 bases and V 4 bases, and 7 bases lay outside the gene matches. The CDR3 sequence is CASSSRAGGDYNEQFF. The CDR3 bases are TGTGCCAGCAGCTCACGAGCGGGAGGAGACTACAATGAGCAGTTCTTC.

In its sample, this clone was seen a few times. The genes are TRBV7-3 and TRBJ1-1, with 7 positions matching TRBD1. In germline, CDR1 is SGHTA, CDR2 FQGTGA. Germline trimming cut 5 bases from V and 5 bases from J; bases unmatched to any gene: 5. The CDR3 spans 13 residues. In DNA, the CDR3 is TGTGCCAGCAGCAAGGACAGGAATACTGAAGCTTTCTTT. As protein: CASSKDRNTEAFF.

In the case of this clone: This sample includes further DNA sequences coding for the same CDR3. The chain combines TRBV6-1 with TRBJ1-5, with 8 bases lining up with TRBD1. The CDR3 covers 12 residues. V shed 6 bases and J 7 bases; nucleotides not matched to a gene: 2. Per the germline V gene, CDR1 is MNHNS and CDR2 is SASEGT. The CDR3 reads CASRTGDQPQHF. CDR3 DNA: TGTGCCAGCAGGACAGGGGACCAGCCCCAGCATTTT.

This clone was found once. DNA for the CDR3: TGTGCCAGCTCTTGGACAGATCACATCCCCTATGGCTACACCTTC. This encodes CASSWTDHIPYGYTF. The chain is built from TRBV19 and TRBJ1-2, with a weak D call TRBD1 (6 bases). The CDR3 length is 15 residues. With 9 bases removed from V and 4 bases from J, the gap between germline ends came to 21 bases. CDR1 and CDR2 from the germline V gene are LNHDA and SQIVND (reference sequence).

The V and J genes are TRBV6-5 and TRBJ2-1; 14 bases line up with TRBD2. Trimming took 8 bases from V and 6 from J; bases not matched to a gene: 6. The CDR3 runs to 15 residues. In germline, CDR1 is MNHEY, CDR2 SVGAGI. The CDR3, as DNA: TGTGCCAGCGGAACGGGACTAGCGGGAGTCAATGAGCAGTTCTTC. Protein: CASGTGLAGVNEQFF.

J is TRBJ1-1 and V is TRBV7-9; TRBD1 aligns across 8 bases. Germline V gene sequence: CDR1 SEHNR, CDR2 FQNEAQ (reference sequence). The length of the CDR3 is 13 residues. The V and J ends lost 2 bases and 4 bases, in that order; junction bases with no gene match: 0. The DNA for the CDR3 is TGTGCCAGCAGCTTACAGGGGGCCACTGAAGCTTTCTTT. Translating gives CASSLQGATEAFF.

J is TRBJ2-1 and V is TRBV28; the D is unclear. This CDR3 is built from 14 residues. The V end was cut by 6 bases, the J end by 4 bases, with 13 bases between. CDR1 MDHEN and CDR2 SYDVKM come from the germline V gene. The chain's CDR3 is CASRNRVPYNEQFF. The CDR3 DNA reads as TGTGCCAGCAGAAACCGGGTCCCTTACAATGAGCAGTTCTTC.

The rearrangement uses TRBV30 and TRBJ2-5; 14 bases match TRBD2. V was pared by 1 base and J by 1 base, with 2 bases of the junction left unmatched. The CDR3 contains 16 residues. Germline loops: CDR1 GTSNPN, CDR2 SVGIG (reference sequence). Here the CDR3 reads CAWSAGTSGSQETQYF. The CDR3 coding sequence is TGTGCCTGGAGTGCCGGGACTAGCGGGAGCCAAGAGACCCAGTACTTC.

The V and J genes are TRBV11-3 and TRBJ2-4; 7 bases are shared with TRBD1. Looked up from germline, CDR1 is SGHNT and CDR2 is YENEEA. CDR3 length: 14 residues. J was trimmed by 5 bases and V by 3 bases; bases with no gene match: 4. The CDR3 here is CASSFGTVENIQYF. The CDR3 DNA reads as TGTGCCAGCAGCTTCGGGACAGTCGAAAACATTCAGTACTTC.

The CDR3 here is CASSQDRGSYEQYF. The CDR3 region has the DNA TGTGCCAGCAGTCAGGACAGGGGATCCTACGAGCAGTACTTC. The J gene is TRBJ2-7, the V gene TRBV6-5, with 9 bases aligning to TRBD1. The length of the CDR3 is 14 residues. Germline CDR1 MNHEY, CDR2 SVGAGI. After removal of 5 bases from V and 1 base from J, the junction contained 3 bases not matched to a gene.

The chain is built from TRBV5-4 and TRBJ2-5; 7 nucleotides line up with TRBD2. V gave up 4 bases and J gave up 1 base; unmatched junction bases: 4. There are 14 residues in the CDR3. The V gene's germline CDR1 is SGHNT and CDR2 YYREEE (reference sequence). The CDR3 coding sequence is TGTGCCAGCAGCCCCCGGGGGGTCCAAGAGACCCAGTACTTC. Residues: CASSPRGVQETQYF.

J is TRBJ1-1 and V is TRBV28; D unresolved. V shed 5 bases and J shed 1 base, with 14 bases lying between them. This CDR3 is built from 15 residues. Germline V gene sequence: CDR1 MDHEN, CDR2 SYDVKM. In DNA form, the CDR3 reads TGTGCCAGCAGTCCCCCCGGTTCAGGGAACACTGAAGCTTTCTTT. Its translation: CASSPPGSGNTEAFF.

This sequence joins TRBV7-8 and TRBJ2-3, with TRBD2 matching over 8 bases. Trimming cost V 0 bases and J 5 bases; bases outside gene matches: 4. The germline CDR1 and CDR2 sequences are SGHVS and FQNEAQ. The CDR3 consists of 15 residues. This CDR3 is CASSLAAGGQDTQYF. The CDR3 nucleotides read TGTGCCAGCAGCTTAGCTGCGGGGGGACAAGATACGCAGTATTTT.

The V and J genes are TRBV28 and TRBJ2-5, with 8 bases identical to TRBD2. The DNA end favors TRBJ2-7, so the J call may be wrong. This CDR3 has 14 amino acids. CDR1 MDHEN and CDR2 SYDVKM come from the germline V gene. CDR3 region: CASRMQGLAYEQYF. The CDR3 DNA follows: TGTGCCAGCAGGATGCAGGGACTAGCCTACGAGCAGTACTTC.

The genes are TRBV18 and TRBJ2-1; 10 bases map to TRBD2. The CDR3 loop spans 17 amino acids. The germline gives CDR1 KGHSH, CDR2 LQKENI. V shed 3 bases and J 7 bases; nucleotides not matched to a gene: 12. The CDR3 sequence is CASSPRKAGGLFNEQFF. The CDR3 region has the DNA TGTGCCAGCTCACCCCGTAAAGCGGGGGGGCTGTTTAATGAGCAGTTCTTC.

In this sample, this clone turned up once. V is TRBV6-6 and J is TRBJ1-4, with TRBD1 matching over 9 bases. This CDR3 comprises 14 residues. Germline CDR1 and CDR2: MNHNY and SVGAGI (reference sequence). The J segment lost 7 bases and the V segment lost 5 bases, leaving 5 bases of the junction unmatched. The CDR3 loop is CASSITGGGEKLFF. DNA for the CDR3: TGTGCCAGCAGTATAACAGGGGGCGGTGAAAAACTGTTTTTT.

About this clone: One end of the junction fails to match germline, which may point to a read error. This rearrangement joins TRBV29-1 to TRBJ2-7; possible D gene TRBD1, 5 bases. This CDR3 contains 13 residues. Germline V CDR1 and CDR2: SQVTM, ANQGSEA. The CDR3 loop is CSVGIRQDNERYF. The CDR3, as DNA: TGCAGCGTTGGAATCCGGCAGGACAACGAGCGGTACTTC.

The chain uses TRBV6-5 and TRBJ2-7, with 7 positions matching TRBD1. With V trimmed by 6 bases and J by 2 bases, 7 bases remained unmatched. The CDR3 covers 14 residues. Germline V gene data show CDR1 as MNHEY and CDR2 as SVGAGI. For the CDR3, the DNA is TGTGCCAGCAGAGGAGACAGGGAAGCCTACGAGCAGTACTTC. Its protein product is CASRGDREAYEQYF.

V is TRBV2 and J is TRBJ2-7, with D possibly TRBD1 on 6 matching bases. Germline V gives CDR1 SNHLY, CDR2 FYNNEI. This CDR3 comprises 13 residues. The V end was cut by 7 bases, the J end by 3 bases, with 13 bases between. CDR3 sequence: CASILGGDYEQYF. The CDR3 nucleotides read TGTGCCAGCATTTTAGGGGGAGACTACGAGCAGTACTTC. Variable domain in full (rest from reference TRBV2 and TRBJ2-7): EPEVTQTPSHQVTQMGQEVILRCVPISNHLYFYWYRQILGQKVEFLVSFYNNEISEKSEIFDDQFSVERPDGSNFTLKIRSTKLEDSAMYFCASILGGDYEQYFGPGTRLTVT.

The chain is built from TRBV27 and TRBJ1-6, with D possibly TRBD1 on 5 matching bases. This CDR3 has 16 amino acids. Germline CDR1 is MNHEY and CDR2 is SMNVEV (reference sequence). V was shortened by 1 base and J by 7 bases, with 14 bases between the two germline ends. The CDR3 sequence is CASSLFPGGVNSPLHF. CDR3 coding DNA: TGTGCCAGCAGTTTATTCCCAGGAGGGGTCAATTCACCCCTCCACTTT.

J is TRBJ2-1 and V is TRBV15; the match to TRBD2 covers 9 bases. Trimming took 4 bases from V and 4 from J; bases not matched to a gene: 2. Germline values: CDR1 LNHNV, CDR2 YYDKDF (reference sequence). CDR3 length: 14 residues. The DNA of the CDR3 is TGTGCCACCAGCACTAGCGGGGATTACAATGAGCAGTTCTTC. As protein: CATSTSGDYNEQFF.

The chain links TRBV28 to TRBJ2-7, with 11 positions matching TRBD2. CDR1 and CDR2 from the germline V gene are MDHEN and SYDVKM. The CDR3 loop spans 13 amino acids. The V and J ends lost 8 bases and 5 bases, in that order; junction bases with no gene match: 5. CDR3 sequence reads: CASRLAGPHEQYF. The CDR3 DNA is TGTGCCAGCCGACTAGCGGGACCCCACGAGCAGTACTTC.

The genes are TRBV28 and TRBJ2-7; possibly TRBD1 for D (6 bases). The ends were cut back, 2 bases at V and 0 bases at J, with 11 bases in the middle. Germline V gene lookup returns CDR1 MDHEN and CDR2 SYDVKM. The CDR3 length is 15 residues. Here the CDR3 reads CASSLPGQSSYEQYF. CDR3 DNA sequence: TGTGCCAGCAGTTTACCCGGACAGAGCTCCTACGAGCAGTACTTC.